This section outlines one TCR beta chain sequence together with its context. Its cognate antigen is unknown. The sample comes from a study of T cell responses to AZD1222 COVID-19 vaccine. Data came from immunoSEQ multiplex PCR; TCRdb stores just in-frame clones and leaves some out. The sample records some 110,000 clones, around 89% being singletons. Study-level points and caveats: Repertoires were sampled only after the peak T cell response. Regions left unmutated in variants are reportedly the target of nearly half of spike-specific TCRs. Just 6 or 7 people given AZD1222 tested seropositive at baseline.

Germline CDR1 is SGHTS and CDR2 is YDEGEE. The CDR3 spans 12 residues. Trimming cost V 0 bases and J 6 bases, with 6 bases left between them. The receptor was derived from an adult who received the AZD1222 COVID-19 vaccine. The source material was peripheral blood, sampled 28 days after the second AZD1222 dose. The chain has TRBV5-8 and TRBJ1-1; possible D gene TRBD1, 5 bases. The CDR3 nucleotides are TGTGCCAGCAGCTTGGAAGGGGCTGAAGCTTTCTTT. Encoded protein: CASSLEGAEAFF.